This passage covers 15 T cell receptor beta chains from one sample sequenced in a study of T cell changes during pregnancy in multiple sclerosis. Clones were sequenced by immunoSEQ multiplex PCR, and TCRdb holds only the in-frame ones, with some missing. The repertoire has fewer than 75,000 clones, approximately 90% of them found once; the top ten carry over 1.3%. The starting material was peripheral blood, obtained in the second trimester of pregnancy. Source of these receptors: a female donor with multiple sclerosis, enrolled in a pregnancy study.

The chain employs TRBV7-2 and TRBJ2-1, with D perhaps TRBD2 (6 bases). Looked up from germline, CDR1 is SGHTA and CDR2 is FQGNSA. Deletions cut 5 bases from V and 8 bases from J, with 28 bases between. The CDR3 consists of 18 residues. Here the CDR3 DNA reads TGTGCCAGCAGCCCCTACACAGCAGGACTACCCGCTTCGGATGAGCAGTTCTTC. The encoded protein is CASSPYTAGLPASDEQFF.

The chain combines TRBV7-9 with TRBJ2-5, with D uncertain. Germline values: CDR1 SEHNR, CDR2 FQNEAQ (reference sequence). Trimming took 1 base from V and 2 from J, leaving 5 bases between them. CDR3 length: 13 amino acids. The CDR3 sequence: CASSLDVQETQYF. The CDR3 nucleotides read TGTGCCAGCAGCTTAGATGTACAAGAGACCCAGTACTTC.

This chain joins TRBV30 and TRBJ1-2; D not resolved. The V end was cut by 4 bases, the J end by 1 base, with 7 bases between. There are 12 residues in the CDR3. The germline gives CDR1 GTSNPN, CDR2 SVGIG (reference sequence). The CDR3 region is CAWTQSNYGYTF. The CDR3 nucleotides are TGTGCCTGGACACAGAGTAACTATGGCTACACCTTC.

This chain joins TRBV11-3 and TRBJ2-7; 7 bases match TRBD2. This CDR3 region has 14 residues. Germline trimming cut 4 bases from V and 5 bases from J; bases unmatched to any gene: 8. The V gene's germline CDR1 is SGHNT and CDR2 YENEEA. CDR3 region: CASSSSGTFNEQYF. DNA for the CDR3: TGTGCCAGCAGCTCCAGCGGGACGTTCAACGAGCAGTACTTC.

The chain is built from TRBV5-4 and TRBJ2-1; D gene unclear. The CDR3 spans 12 residues. Per germline, CDR1 SGHNT and CDR2 YYREEE (reference sequence). Trimming pared 3 bases from V and 7 bases from J, leaving 8 bases between. CDR3 in amino acids: CASSYLGNEQFF. CDR3 nucleotides: TGTGCCAGCAGCTACCTAGGAAATGAGCAGTTCTTC.

This chain links TRBV2 with TRBJ1-3; D call uncertain. Trimming removed 11 bases from V and 4 bases from J, with 18 bases in between. The V gene's germline CDR1 is SNHLY and CDR2 FYNNEI. The CDR3 runs 14 residues. CDR3 residues: CAGGTARTGNTIYF. Here the CDR3 DNA reads TGTGCCGGAGGAACCGCTCGGACCGGAAACACCATATATTTT.

CDR3 DNA: TGCGCCAGCAGCCATGATTACAGGGATCCCAATCAGCCCCAGCATTTT. The encoded protein is CASSHDYRDPNQPQHF. The genes are TRBV4-3 and TRBJ1-5, with D maybe TRBD1 (6 bases). Trimming removed 3 bases at V and 3 bases at J, with 15 bases between. The CDR3 length is 16 residues. The V gene's germline CDR1 is LGHNA and CDR2 YSLEER.

This rearrangement joins TRBV2 to TRBJ1-2; 8 positions agree with TRBD1. The CDR3 totals 12 residues. CDR1 is SNHLY and CDR2 is FYNNEI in the germline V gene. The V and J ends lost 4 bases and 7 bases, in that order; junction bases with no gene match: 2. The CDR3 loop reads CASSVQGGGYTF. The CDR3, as DNA: TGTGCCAGCAGTGTACAGGGGGGTGGCTACACCTTC.

The chain combines TRBV6-5 with TRBJ1-4, with D possibly being TRBD1 (5 bases). The CDR3 totals 12 residues. Trimming shortened V by 10 bases and J by 8 bases, and 14 bases separated the two germline ends. Germline V gene data show CDR1 as MNHEY and CDR2 as SVGAGI. CDR3 region: CATYDAGEKLFF. For the CDR3, the DNA is TGTGCCACCTACGATGCAGGGGAAAAACTGTTTTTT.

The chain employs TRBV6-5 and TRBJ1-1, with D hard to call. This CDR3 is built from 13 residues. Germline loops: CDR1 MNHEY, CDR2 SVGAGI. The V and J ends lost 4 bases and 2 bases respectively, with 8 bases between them. The DNA for the CDR3 is TGTGCCAGCAGTTCCCTCCTTAACACTGAAGCTTTCTTT. It specifies CASSSLLNTEAFF.

The chain employs TRBV18 and TRBJ2-7; TRBD2 aligns across 9 bases. This CDR3 region has 17 residues. The V segment lost 2 bases and the J segment 1 base; nucleotides outside the gene matches: 9. The germline V gene has CDR1 KGHSH and CDR2 LQKENI. The CDR3 DNA reads TGTGCCAGCTCACCAAGTCTAGTAGCGGGAGTGTCCTACGAGCAGTACTTC. It yields the protein CASSPSLVAGVSYEQYF.

The V gene is TRBV4-3, the J gene TRBJ2-1; D is undetermined. V was clipped by 0 bases and J by 10 bases, with 7 bases between them. Germline V gene sequence: CDR1 LGHNA, CDR2 YSLEER. The CDR3 extends over 12 amino acids. As DNA, the CDR3 is TGCGCCAGCAGCCAAGATTACGGGGAGCAGTTCTTC. It codes for CASSQDYGEQFF.

CDR3 bases: TGCGCCAGCAGCTTGATAGCGCAGCCTAATGAAAAACTGTTTTTT. Translated: CASSLIAQPNEKLFF. The chain carries TRBV5-1 and TRBJ1-4; D is undetermined. CDR1 SGHRS and CDR2 YFSETQ come from the germline V gene. V was cut by 1 base and J by 3 bases, with 10 bases left in between. CDR3 length: 15 amino acids. Together with reference TRBV5-1 and TRBJ1-4, the CDR3 gives the full variable domain: KAGVTQTPRYLIKTRGQQVTLSCSPISGHRSVSWYQQTPGQGLQFLFEYFSETQRNKGNFPGRFSGRQFSNSRSEMNVSTLELGDSALYLCASSLIAQPNEKLFFGSGTQLSVL.

For the CDR3, the DNA is TGCAGCGTTGAAGCCCCAGTGAACACTGAAGCTTTCTTT. This translates into CSVEAPVNTEAFF. V usage is TRBV29-1 and J usage is TRBJ1-1; D is unresolved. V lost 1 base, J lost 0 bases, and 6 bases lay in between. The CDR3 is 13 residues long. Germline assignment: CDR1 SQVTM and CDR2 ANQGSEA.

The chain employs TRBV29-1 and TRBJ2-7, with a tentative D call TRBD1 (6 bases). This CDR3 spans 13 amino acids. V lost 2 bases to trimming and J lost 4 bases, with 12 bases between them. Germline CDR1 SQVTM, CDR2 ANQGSEA. CDR3 region: CSVENAGDYEQYF. The CDR3 DNA is TGCAGCGTTGAAAATGCAGGGGATTACGAGCAGTACTTC.